The present TCR beta chain was sequenced within a study of cytomegalovirus exposure and HLA in healthy donors. Study-level information: HLA-typed donors were the source of approximately 80 million unique TCRs, which an early data release held.

The PCR ran on 60 Vbeta and 13 Jbeta primers. The table came from immunoSEQ multiplex PCR; TCRdb's copy has only in-frame clones and leaves some out. The sample gives 160,000 or so clones, around 78% of which show up once; approximately 1.5% is in the top ten. With respect to this clone: As yet, its antigen is unknown. The same CDR3 arises from other DNA sequences in this sample as well.

Study outcomes and limitations: The study found most TCR sequences rare, yet found some public TCRs in many donors.

The sequence was obtained from a man aged 35 to 55 in good health and CMV-seronegative. Material: PBMCs.

CDR3 loop: CASSLPDRPNTEAFF. CDR3 DNA sequence: TGTGCCAGCAGCCTACCCGACAGACCAAACACTGAAGCTTTCTTT. The chain recombines TRBV7-9 with TRBJ1-1; maybe TRBD1 (5 bases). V shed 5 bases and J shed 2 bases, with 15 bases lying between them. This CDR3 region has 15 residues. The germline V gene has CDR1 SEHNR and CDR2 FQNEAQ (reference sequence).